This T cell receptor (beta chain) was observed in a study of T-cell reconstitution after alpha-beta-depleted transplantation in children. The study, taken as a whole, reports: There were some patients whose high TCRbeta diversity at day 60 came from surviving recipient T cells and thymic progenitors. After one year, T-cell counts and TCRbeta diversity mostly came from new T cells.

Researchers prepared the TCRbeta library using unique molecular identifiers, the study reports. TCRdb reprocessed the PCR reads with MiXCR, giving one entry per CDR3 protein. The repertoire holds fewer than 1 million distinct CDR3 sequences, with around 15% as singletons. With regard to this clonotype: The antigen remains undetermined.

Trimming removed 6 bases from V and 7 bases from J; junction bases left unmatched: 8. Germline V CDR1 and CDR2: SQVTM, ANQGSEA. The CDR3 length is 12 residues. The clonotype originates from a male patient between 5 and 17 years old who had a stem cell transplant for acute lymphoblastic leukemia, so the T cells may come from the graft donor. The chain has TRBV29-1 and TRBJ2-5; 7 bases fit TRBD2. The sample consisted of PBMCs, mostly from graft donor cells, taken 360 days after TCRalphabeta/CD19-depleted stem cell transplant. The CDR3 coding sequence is TGCAGCGTACAGACTAGCAGGGCGACCCAGTACTTC. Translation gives CSVQTSRATQYF.